What follows describes a single T cell receptor beta chain. The antigen remains undetermined. Germline CDR1 SGHDT, CDR2 YYEEEE. This CDR3 is 16 amino acids long. With 3 bases clipped from V and 4 bases from J, the junction kept 11 bases outside the gene matches. The data belong to a study of cytomegalovirus exposure and HLA in healthy donors. For the study at large: Tens of millions of unique TCR sequences came from HLA-typed donors in an early release. Findings and caveats of the study: Accurate predictions that matched the HLA-A and HLA-B alleles of most subjects were reportedly made from TCR beta sequences. Within a later analysis, the majority of CMV-associated TCR beta chains appeared HLA-restricted. TCR beta chains associated with HLA were, in a later analysis, more clonally expanded than equally common others.

PCR involved 60 Vbeta and 13 Jbeta primers. Libraries were prepared by immunoSEQ multiplex PCR; TCRdb keeps only in-frame clonotypes and omits some of them. The sample lists under 200,000 clones, about four fifths occurring once. Sample: PBMCs. This TCR derives from a man aged 25 to 40 in good health and CMV-seronegative. The chain links TRBV5-6 to TRBJ2-5; 8 bases line up with TRBD1. CDR3 sequence (DNA): TGTGCCAGCAGCTCGGACAGGGAGTATTTCGGAGAGACCCAGTACTTC. Protein product: CASSSDREYFGETQYF.